This T cell receptor (beta chain) originates from a study of shared clonotypes between healthy human individuals. Per the germline V gene, CDR1 is SEHNR and CDR2 is FQNEAQ (reference sequence). The V end was cut by 2 bases, the J end by 0 bases, with 19 bases between. There are 19 residues in the CDR3. The protocol was immunoSEQ multiplex PCR, while the TCRdb copy is restricted to in-frame clones and leaves out a portion. The sample has 450,000 to 500,000 clones, around 80% seen once. This clone has ten or more counts. The sample was PBMCs. The receptor comes from a woman aged 40 to 55 in good health. Some clones in this sample may be carry-over from other donors' samples. This sequence joins TRBV7-9 and TRBJ2-2; D unclear. This chain's CDR3 is CASSLLGLPITANTGELFF. As DNA, the CDR3 is TGTGCCAGCAGCTTACTTGGGCTTCCCATAACCGCGAACACCGGGGAGCTGTTTTTT. The whole variable domain, remainder taken from reference TRBV7-9 and TRBJ2-2, is DTGVSQNPRHKITKRGQNVTFRCDPISEHNRLYWYRQTLGQGPEFLTYFQNEAQLEKSRLLSDRFSAERPKGSFSTLEIQRTEQGDSAMYLCASSLLGLPITANTGELFFGEGSRLTVL.